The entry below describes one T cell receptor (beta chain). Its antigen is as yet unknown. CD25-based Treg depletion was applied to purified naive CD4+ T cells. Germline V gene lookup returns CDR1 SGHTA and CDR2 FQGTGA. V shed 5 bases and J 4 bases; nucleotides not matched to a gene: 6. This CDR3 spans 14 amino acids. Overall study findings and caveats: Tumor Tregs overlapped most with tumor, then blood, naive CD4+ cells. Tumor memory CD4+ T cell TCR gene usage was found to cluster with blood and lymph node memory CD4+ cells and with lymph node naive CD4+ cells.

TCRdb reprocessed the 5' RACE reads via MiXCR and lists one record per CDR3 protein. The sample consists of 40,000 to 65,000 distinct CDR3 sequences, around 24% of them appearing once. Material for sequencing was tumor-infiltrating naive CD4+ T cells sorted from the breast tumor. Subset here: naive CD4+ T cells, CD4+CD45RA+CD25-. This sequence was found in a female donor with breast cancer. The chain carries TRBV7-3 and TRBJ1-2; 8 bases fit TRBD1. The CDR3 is CASSPGGSGYGYTF. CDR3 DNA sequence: TGTGCCAGCAGCCCAGGGGGCTCTGGCTATGGCTACACCTTC. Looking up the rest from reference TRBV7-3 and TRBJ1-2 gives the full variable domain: GAGVSQTPSNKVTEKGKYVELRCDPISGHTALYWYRQSLGQGPEFLIYFQGTGAADDSGLPNDRFFAVRPEGSVSTLKIQRTERGDSAVYLCASSPGGSGYGYTFGSGTRLTVV.